This T cell receptor beta chain derives from a study of post-analysis software for immune sequencing data. Background on the study: The patients showed relapsing-remitting, secondary progressive and progressive-relapsing multiple sclerosis courses.

The TCR beta cDNA libraries carried unique molecular identifiers. One entry per CDR3 protein results from TCRdb running MiXCR on the PCR reads. The sample holds some 690,000 distinct CDR3 sequences, 30% seen once. Whole-study findings and limits: The study found TRBV5-6, TRBV5-1 and TRBV20-1 among five or six TRBV segments more frequent in patients than controls.

CDR1 PRHDT and CDR2 FYEKMQ come from the germline V gene (reference sequence). The V and J ends lost 5 bases and 5 bases, in that order; junction bases with no gene match: 12. The CDR3 is 17 residues long. On this clonotype itself: The antigen remains unidentified.

This clonotype originated in a girl between 5 and 17 years old with multiple sclerosis. This chain uses TRBV13 with TRBJ2-5; TRBD2 agrees at 12 bases. Material: blood. The DNA of the CDR3 is TGTGCCAGCAGCGGAAGACTAGCGGGAGTTTTCCATGAGACCCAGTACTTC. Protein sequence: CASSGRLAGVFHETQYF.